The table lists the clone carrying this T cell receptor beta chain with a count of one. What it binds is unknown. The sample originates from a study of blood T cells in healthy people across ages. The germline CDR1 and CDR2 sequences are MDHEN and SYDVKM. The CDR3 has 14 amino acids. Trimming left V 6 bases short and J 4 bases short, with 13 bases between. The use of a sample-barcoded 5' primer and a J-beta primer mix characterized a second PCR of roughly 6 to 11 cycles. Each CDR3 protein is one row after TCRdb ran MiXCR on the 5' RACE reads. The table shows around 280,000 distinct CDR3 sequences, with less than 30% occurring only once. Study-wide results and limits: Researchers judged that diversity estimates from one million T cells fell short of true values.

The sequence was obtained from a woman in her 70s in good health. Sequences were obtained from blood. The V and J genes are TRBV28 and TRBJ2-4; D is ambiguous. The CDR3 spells CASSESYTKNIQYF. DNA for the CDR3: TGTGCCAGCAGCGAAAGCTACACGAAAAACATTCAGTACTTC.